This entry features one T cell receptor beta chain sequence. The sample originates from a study of blood T cell repertoires in COVID-19. About the study: Acute and convalescent COVID-19 specimens originated in the United States, Italy and Spain. PBMCs, B-cell-depleted T cells, or T cells were the source of the cDNA or gDNA that made up the material.

This CDR3 is 13 amino acids long. Germline CDR1 LNHDA, CDR2 SQIVND (reference sequence). Deletions cut 5 bases from V and 8 bases from J, with 15 bases between. Sequenced by immunoSEQ multiplex PCR; TCRdb stores in-frame clones only, minus some. The sample shows a few hundred thousand clones, 92% of them seen only once. Self-reported history from a screening survey and questionnaire set each donor's cohort. The J gene is TRBJ1-2, the V gene TRBV19; no clear D. This sequence was found in a woman aged 25 to 39 who had recovered from COVID-19. The sequencing sample was made of PBMCs or T cells enriched from blood (not recorded which). The CDR3 loop is CASSFLGVDGYTF. The CDR3 coding sequence is TGTGCCAGTAGTTTCCTCGGGGTGGACGGCTACACCTTC.